This T cell receptor beta chain was recovered during a study of cytomegalovirus exposure and HLA in healthy donors (dated by TCRdb to between 2016 and 2019). For the wider study: In an earlier analysis of fewer than 750 of the donors, about 260 Gb of sequence data and about 110 million unique TCR beta sequences from approximately 180 million T cells were reported. The T cell repertoires of some 670 subjects were profiled by immunosequencing and related to cytomegalovirus serostatus. An earlier analysis of around 540 of the donors applied high-throughput TCR beta sequencing to assess whether each TCR beta V gene segment acted as functional or pseudogenic. The study aimed to test whether cataloging public T cell receptors could reveal signatures of past pathogen exposure. Donor age, sex, ethnicity and CMV serostatus were collected together with the repertoire data. The number of typed donors differed by locus: about 620-630 for A, B, C, DRB1 and DQB1; 522 for DQA1; 606 for DPA1; and about 450 for DPB1. A later genetic analysis took genome-wide SNP genotypes for about three fifths of the 666 donors and used that subset as a discovery cohort. Of the roughly 400 genotyped donors, approximately 80% were placed in the genetic ancestry cluster associated with self-reported Caucasian donors. All discovery cohort repertoires had been generated on a single sequencing platform. In the later analysis, no new phenotypic data were used to find candidate immune exposures; instead, reliance was placed on TCR beta sequences and their occurrence across donors. An early release covering just under 650 HLA-typed donors comprised approximately 290 gigabases of sequencing data and tens of millions of unique TCR sequences. Among some 410 genotyped donors of the cohort, an average of around 240,000 unique TCR beta nucleotide sequences were sequenced per donor, roughly a sixth of them non-productive. A separate validation cohort of roughly 130 different subjects was used in addition to the approximately 700-subject first cohort. Because of strong linkage in the cohort, 5 or 6 DR-DQ haplotypes were treated as single units for association and clustering. HLA typing covered class I and class II loci at four-digit resolution. The study combined high-throughput TCR immunosequencing, statistical association of individual TCRs with disease status, and machine learning to predict cytomegalovirus infection status. In a later analysis, previously published TCR beta repertoires from 670 or so donors were re-analyzed and high-resolution HLA genotyping was added so that TCR occurrence patterns could be studied.

Study-level results and caveats: In an earlier analysis of about 540 of the donors, most TCR beta V segments were observed in productive rearrangements about 90% or about 30% of the time, broadly matching IMGT annotations. A later analysis reported that several top co-occurrence clusters appeared linked to parvovirus B19, influenza, CMV and Epstein-Barr virus. Most TCR sequences were seen in very few donors, while some public TCRs were found in many individuals. Most CMV-associated TCR beta chains appeared to be HLA-restricted in a later analysis, and the HLA associations seemed to be driven largely by CMV exposure. In the study, around 150 TCR beta chains were listed as associated with cytomegalovirus. A further reported finding was that TCR beta sequences accurately predicted the HLA-A and HLA-B alleles for most subjects in the first cohort. Only TCR beta chains were sequenced in this cohort, and the absence of alpha or paired-chain data limited detectable features. Over 15 rarely observed V segments, including chromosome 9 orphons, were excluded from the earlier analysis of about 600 of the donors because counts were too low. In a later analysis, HLA-associated TCR beta chains were found to be more clonally expanded and to have lower generation probabilities than equally common non-associated chains. A later analysis found that TCR association rates varied across HLA loci, with DRB1 alleles showing the most associated TCRs and HLA-C alleles the fewest. A group of highly shared sequence variants was considered likely to be a technical artifact of the sequencing pipeline. A few of the identified cytomegalovirus-associated TCR beta chains were confirmed in vitro to be specific for cytomegalovirus antigens. Cytomegalovirus status was reported to be diagnosed by the classifier with high specificity and sensitivity in both the original and validation cohorts. V-gene and J-gene trimming of TCR beta chains was associated with a missense DCLRE1C variant in a later genetic analysis, and the association was replicated in an independent cohort. In a later analysis, some 18,000 TCR beta sequences were associated with specific HLA alleles at a false discovery rate of 0.05. The authors suggested that the approach could potentially be generalized to other disease states and immunological phenotypes. The 87-base-pair reads could not distinguish some IMGT-functional V segments, including TRBV6-2 and TRBV6-3, so those segments were excluded. When HLA alleles, especially DR and DQ, strongly co-occurred, attributing TCR associations to individual alleles was difficult. Because HLA typing was missing for some donors at each locus, association tests included only the typed subset. Presence/absence analyses assumed roughly uniform sequencing depth across donors, an assumption that may not hold. According to a later genetic analysis, donors in an Asian-associated ancestry cluster had fewer N-insertions in productive TCRs than the approximately 710-donor mean. The only immune exposure information available for the cohort was CMV serostatus. Correlated functional status among segregating V segments might be attributable to linkage disequilibrium, but an unknown experimental factor could not be ruled out.

The library relied on the immunoSEQ multiplex PCR assay. The multiplex PCR relied on a mix of 60 forward primers for TCR Vbeta segments and 13 reverse primers for TCR Jbeta segments. Amplification of the CDR3 region of rearranged TCR beta genes was performed with a multiplex PCR assay on genomic DNA. On the Illumina HiSeq System, the amplified TCR beta libraries were sequenced as 87-base-pair reads. The original pipeline was this. Across the 670 or so repertoires, a later analysis counted roughly 84 million unique TCR beta chains, around 11 million of which were shared by at least two donors. Raw reads were error-corrected and collapsed into unique sequences with a nearest-neighbor algorithm that merged closely related sequences to remove PCR and sequencing errors. Alignment of CDR3 sequences to IMGT reference sequences was used to assign V, D and J gene segments. For a sequence to be retained, a match of at least six nucleotides was required to both a V gene segment and a J gene segment. Rearrangements were classified as productive when the CDR3 lacked stop codons and remained in frame with V and J, and all other rearrangements were classified as non-productive. CDR3 was defined by IMGT convention, running from the second conserved V-encoded cysteine to the conserved J-encoded phenylalanine. In an earlier analysis of some 550 of the donors, sequences lacking an unambiguous match to a single V gene segment were excluded. An earlier analysis of 587 of the donors classified V segments as functional when productive rearrangements were above 56.7% and as segregating when the standard deviation between donors was above 5%. A statistical classification framework was developed to diagnose cytomegalovirus status using the catalog of TCR beta chain sequences. A later analysis assigned V and J genes by comparing TCR nucleotide sequences with IMGT/GENE-DB human TR gene sequences. In a later analysis, CDR3 sequences and most-parsimonious VDJ recombination scenarios were assigned using the TCRdist pipeline. A later analysis defined each TCR beta chain by its CDR3 amino acid sequence plus V-gene family, and excluded reads lacking a unique V-gene family. To address suspected cross-contamination and a sequencing artifact, a later analysis removed around 600 highly shared, low-generation-probability nucleotide sequences. A later analysis calculated a clonal expansion index for each public chain from normalized within-repertoire ranks of inferred template counts. In a later analysis, generation probabilities were computed with a VDJ recombination model fitted to out-of-frame rearrangements, and the resulting probabilities were checked against IGoR. In a later analysis, TCR-TCR, TCR-HLA and TCR-CMV co-occurrence was scored with hypergeometric tests, and a repertoire-size bias correction was applied to TCR pairs. To estimate false discovery rates, a later analysis permuted the HLA or CMV assignments 20 times. In a later analysis, co-occurring TCRs were grouped using DBSCAN, with TCRdist sequence similarity added in when clustering inside HLA-allele-positive subsets. Repertoires with fewer than 30,000 or more than 120,000 public chains, plus five repertoires with anomalous nucleotide sharing, were excluded from co-occurrence clustering. TCRdb took over this immuneACCESS table, retaining in-frame rearrangements with V and J assigned. Such tables are incomplete; in checked studies, under half of the missing clones stem from an unresolved V gene, and the remainder is unexplained. For V, J and clone size, that table is used; D and trimming come from the DNA. The sample has around 140,000 clones on record, 75% of them singletons. The ten largest clones add up to around 3.2% of the sample.

CDR1 and CDR2 are read off the germline V gene (reference sequence) as SEHNR and FQNEAQ. The CDR3 runs 15 amino acids, cysteine and phenylalanine included. The DNA shown is the 45-base CDR3, in frame from base 1. On this clone itself: The clone's antigen remains unknown. No clone much larger than this one lies a single base away; base qualities are absent.

The cohort comprised hundreds of healthy bone marrow donors. All cohort members were sampled while nominally healthy, although unrecorded immune exposures were likely present. The donor was CMV seronegative and belonged to the group of under 400 seronegative cohort members. Every donor gave a peripheral blood sample, and the peripheral blood mononuclear cells from that sample were used for TCR beta sequencing. The Qiagen DNeasy Blood Extraction Kit was used to extract genomic DNA from the blood cell samples. The sample taken for sequencing was PBMCs. This sequence was found in a man between 40 and 49 years old in good health and CMV-seronegative. The chain was built from TRBV7-9 and TRBJ2-5; TRBD1 lines up with 7 middle nucleotides. The DNA end favors TRBJ2-7, so the J call may be wrong. The CDR3: CASSRTRTGPYEQYF. The base sequence is TGTGCCAGCAGCCGAACGAGGACAGGACCCTACGAGCAGTACTTC.